Listed here are 24 T cell receptor beta chains from one sample, sequenced in a study of shared clonotypes between healthy human individuals. Method: immunoSEQ multiplex PCR; TCRdb's copy keeps in-frame clones and lacks some. The repertoire holds roughly 2,500,000 clones, with 90% to 95% as singletons. Sequencing used naive CD4+ T cells from PBMCs. Subset reported: CD45RA+ positively selected. These receptors all stem from a man in his late teens or twenties in good health. Some clones in this sample may be carry-over from other donors' samples.

The chain carries TRBV7-9 and TRBJ2-5; no reliable D call. The CDR3 totals 14 residues. Germline V CDR1 and CDR2: SEHNR, FQNEAQ (reference sequence). Trimming removed 4 bases from V and 4 bases from J, with 13 bases in between. CDR3 region: CASSSVNVGETQYF. The CDR3 nucleotides read TGTGCCAGCAGCTCCGTAAATGTTGGAGAGACCCAGTACTTC.

The V call is TRBV27, the J call TRBJ2-3; D uncertain. This CDR3 has 15 residues. Germline assignment: CDR1 MNHEY and CDR2 SMNVEV (reference sequence). Trimming removed 4 bases at V and 2 bases at J, with 13 bases between. The chain's CDR3 is CASSSQVSPTDTQYF. The CDR3, as DNA: TGTGCCAGCAGTTCCCAGGTATCCCCCACAGATACGCAGTATTTT.

This sequence joins TRBV28 and TRBJ2-1; weak D call: TRBD2 (5 bases). The V gene lost 4 bases and the J gene lost 1 base, with 14 bases spanning the gap. The CDR3 sequence is 16 residues long. CDR1 and CDR2 from the germline V gene are MDHEN and SYDVKM. CDR3 protein: CASSSYTSRSYNEQFF. The CDR3 DNA is TGTGCCAGCAGTTCCTACACTAGTAGGTCCTACAATGAGCAGTTCTTC.

The rearrangement links TRBV11-3 to TRBJ2-2, with D possibly TRBD1 on 6 matching bases. Trimming removed 1 base at V and 5 bases at J, with 17 bases between. The CDR3 totals 17 residues. The germline V gene has CDR1 SGHNT and CDR2 YENEEA. In DNA, the CDR3 is TGTGCCAGCAGCTTAGTAGCTAACAGGGATGTAACCGGGGAGCTGTTTTTT. Its protein product is CASSLVANRDVTGELFF. Drawing the rest from reference TRBV11-3 and TRBJ2-2, the complete variable domain is EAGVVQSPRYKIIEKKQPVAFWCNPISGHNTLYWYLQNLGQGPELLIRYENEEAVDDSQLPKDRFSAERLKGVDSTLKIQPAELGDSAVYLCASSLVANRDVTGELFFGEGSRLTVL.

V and J are TRBV7-2 and TRBJ2-7; 7 bases map to TRBD1. The junction had 3 bases not matched to a gene; V was cut back by 4 bases and J by 3 bases. CDR1 is SGHTA and CDR2 is FQGNSA in the germline V gene. The length of the CDR3 is 13 residues. The CDR3 nucleotides are TGTGCCAGCAGCTGGGGACAGAACTACGAGCAGTACTTC. Amino acid sequence: CASSWGQNYEQYF.

V usage is TRBV28 and J usage is TRBJ2-3; 7 nucleotides match TRBD1. The CDR3 spans 16 residues. Trimming removed 5 bases from V and 1 base from J; junction bases left unmatched: 9. CDR1 MDHEN and CDR2 SYDVKM come from the germline V gene. DNA for the CDR3: TGTGCCAGCAGTCCAGACAGGGTCCCTCGCACAGATACGCAGTATTTT. Protein: CASSPDRVPRTDTQYF.

Note on this clone: The identical CDR3 is also encoded by other nucleotide sequences in the sample. The gene calls are TRBV18 and TRBJ2-7; 9 nucleotides align to TRBD1. The germline V gene encodes CDR1 KGHSH and CDR2 LQKENI. Germline trimming cut 3 bases from V and 5 bases from J; bases unmatched to any gene: 2. The CDR3 totals 13 residues. This chain's CDR3 is CASSPGQGNEQYF. CDR3 nucleotides: TGTGCCAGCTCACCGGGACAGGGCAACGAGCAGTACTTC.

CDR3 DNA sequence: TGTGCCAGTAGTATGACGGGCCCGGGACAGGGGTACAATCAGCCCCAGCATTTT. Its translation: CASSMTGPGQGYNQPQHF. The chain employs TRBV19 and TRBJ1-5; TRBD1 agrees at 10 bases. This CDR3 is 18 amino acids long. Per the germline V gene, CDR1 is LNHDA and CDR2 is SQIVND (reference sequence). Trimming took 3 bases from V and 3 from J; bases not matched to a gene: 11.

This clone was found a few times. The chain employs TRBV30 and TRBJ1-3; D gene unclear. The V and J ends lost 6 bases and 3 bases respectively, with 9 bases between them. The CDR3 is made up of 12 amino acids. Looked up from germline, CDR1 is GTSNPN and CDR2 is SVGIG (reference sequence). DNA of the CDR3: TGTGCCTGCACGGTCGGTGGAAACACCATATATTTT. Translated: CACTVGGNTIYF.

The rearrangement uses TRBV5-1 and TRBJ2-5; perhaps TRBD2 as D (5 bases). V was shortened by 0 bases and J by 5 bases, with 17 bases between the two germline ends. The CDR3 runs 16 residues. The V gene's germline CDR1 is SGHRS and CDR2 YFSETQ. CDR3 coding DNA: TGCGCCAGCAGCTTGGAAGGGAGTAGTCTGTGGGAGACCCAGTACTTC. Its translation: CASSLEGSSLWETQYF.

The chain employs TRBV7-9 and TRBJ2-7; TRBD2 matches 9 bases. CDR3 length: 15 residues. Germline trimming cut 1 base from V and 5 bases from J; bases unmatched to any gene: 6. Germline CDR1 SEHNR, CDR2 FQNEAQ (reference sequence). CDR3 in amino acids: CASSLVRGRGDEQYF. CDR3 sequence (DNA): TGTGCCAGCAGCTTAGTTCGCGGGAGGGGCGACGAGCAGTACTTC.

The chain couples TRBV10-3 to TRBJ2-2, with TRBD2 matching 13 bases. V was pared by 4 bases and J by 4 bases, with 3 bases of the junction left unmatched. This CDR3 comprises 16 residues. Germline CDR1 ENHRY, CDR2 SYGVKD. CDR3 coding DNA: TGTGCCATCAGTGTTGGACTAGCGGGAGTCACCGGGGAGCTGTTTTTT. Its translation: CAISVGLAGVTGELFF.

This rearrangement joins TRBV28 to TRBJ2-7; no firm D call. CDR1 is MDHEN, CDR2 SYDVKM, per germline. V lost 3 bases, J lost 3 bases, and 15 bases lay in between. The CDR3 has 15 residues. The CDR3 protein is CASSFQTQGFYEQYF. CDR3 sequence (DNA): TGTGCCAGCAGTTTCCAGACCCAAGGTTTCTACGAGCAGTACTTC.

This sequence joins TRBV18 and TRBJ2-5, with D perhaps matching TRBD2 (5 bases). The CDR3 is 14 residues long. Trimming stripped 2 bases from V and 2 bases from J, with 9 bases between. Looked up from germline, CDR1 is KGHSH and CDR2 is LQKENI. CDR3: CASSPSRAQETQYF. Written as DNA, the CDR3 is TGTGCCAGCTCACCATCGCGGGCGCAAGAGACCCAGTACTTC.

This chain links TRBV5-1 with TRBJ2-1; perhaps TRBD1 as D (5 bases). From germline, CDR1 is SGHRS and CDR2 YFSETQ. This CDR3 is 15 amino acids long. Trimming cost V 2 bases and J 5 bases, with 14 bases left between them. The CDR3: CASSLQAVTDNEQFF. The CDR3 nucleotides read TGCGCCAGCAGCTTACAGGCGGTGACGGACAATGAGCAGTTCTTC.

As to this clone: The same CDR3 arises from other DNA sequences in this sample as well. The rearrangement links TRBV20-1 to TRBJ2-3; no clear D. There are 11 residues in the CDR3. Between the trimmed V and J ends, which lost 1 base and 6 bases, there was a span of 5 bases. In germline, CDR1 is DFQATT, CDR2 SNEGSKA (reference sequence). Here the CDR3 reads CSARVGDTQYF. The CDR3 region has the DNA TGCAGTGCTAGAGTTGGGGATACGCAGTATTTT.

This chain links TRBV6-1 with TRBJ2-7; TRBD1 matches 7 bases. The germline gives CDR1 MNHNS, CDR2 SASEGT. V shed 4 bases, J shed 1 base, and the junction held 10 bases outside the gene matches. CDR3 length: 16 residues. CDR3 bases: TGTGCCAGCAGTGCACGACAGGGAAGGGATTCCTACGAGCAGTACTTC. Translation gives CASSARQGRDSYEQYF.

This sequence joins TRBV5-5 and TRBJ2-7; D is perhaps TRBD1 (5 bases). The CDR3 is 14 amino acids. CDR1 is SGHKS and CDR2 is YYEKEE in the germline V gene (reference sequence). With 5 bases removed from V and 5 bases from J, the gap between germline ends came to 17 bases. CDR3 region: CASRMTIQENEQYF. The CDR3 DNA reads as TGTGCCAGCAGGATGACAATACAGGAGAACGAGCAGTACTTC. Combining the CDR3 with reference TRBV5-5 and TRBJ2-7 gives the whole variable domain DAGVTQSPTHLIKTRGQQVTLRCSPISGHKSVSWYQQVLGQGPQFIFQYYEKEERGRGNFPDRFSARQFPNYSSELNVNALLLGDSALYLCASRMTIQENEQYFGPGTRLTVT.

This chain links TRBV29-1 with TRBJ1-2; no definite D call. This CDR3 is 12 amino acids long. From germline, CDR1 is SQVTM and CDR2 ANQGSEA. Trimming stripped 4 bases from V and 8 bases from J, with 14 bases between. The CDR3 region has the DNA TGCAGCGTTGTAGTGCCCGCGAGGGGCTACACCTTC. It codes for CSVVVPARGYTF.

J is TRBJ1-5 and V is TRBV28; 7 nucleotides align to TRBD1. The germline CDR1 and CDR2 sequences are MDHEN and SYDVKM. J was trimmed by 6 bases and V by 1 base; bases with no gene match: 9. The CDR3 is 16 residues long. As DNA, the CDR3 is TGTGCCAGCAGTTTATCCGGCTCAGGGGGAGTTCAGCCCCAGCATTTT. Protein: CASSLSGSGGVQPQHF.

The chain's CDR3 is CAISGGASGSSYEQYF. In DNA form, the CDR3 reads TGTGCCATCAGTGGTGGGGCTAGCGGGAGCAGCTACGAGCAGTACTTC. This chain joins TRBV10-3 and TRBJ2-7, with TRBD2 matching 10 bases. Germline trimming cut 4 bases from V and 3 bases from J; bases unmatched to any gene: 9. Germline loops: CDR1 ENHRY, CDR2 SYGVKD. The CDR3 is 16 amino acids.

The chain employs TRBV5-1 and TRBJ2-7, with 8 bases identical to TRBD1. The CDR3 is 17 residues long. V lost 2 bases, J lost 4 bases, and 14 bases stayed unmatched. Per the germline V gene, CDR1 is SGHRS and CDR2 is YFSETQ. This CDR3 is CASSFLNLGQGAYEQYF. The CDR3 DNA sequence: TGCGCCAGCAGCTTCCTAAACCTCGGACAGGGTGCGTACGAGCAGTACTTC.

The rearrangement links TRBV6-5 to TRBJ2-5; the D gene could be TRBD1 or TRBD2 (5 bases each). Germline CDR1 and CDR2: MNHEY and SVGAGI. The V end lost 2 bases, the J end lost 1 base, and 14 bases lay between the germline ends. The CDR3 consists of 16 residues. CDR3 sequence reads: CASSYASGTVQETQYF. The CDR3 nucleotides read TGTGCCAGCAGTTACGCTTCGGGGACCGTCCAAGAGACCCAGTACTTC.

This chain connects TRBV28 to TRBJ1-4; TRBD1 might be the D (5 bases). V lost 3 bases and J 5 bases, leaving 10 bases between the germline ends. Germline CDR1 MDHEN, CDR2 SYDVKM. The CDR3 runs 14 residues. The CDR3 loop is CASSLTARNEKLFF. The CDR3 bases are TGTGCCAGCAGTTTGACAGCGCGGAATGAAAAACTGTTTTTT. Drawing the rest from reference TRBV28 and TRBJ1-4, the complete variable domain is DVKVTQSSRYLVKRTGEKVFLECVQDMDHENMFWYRQDPGLGLRLIYFSYDVKMKEKGDIPEGYSVSREKKERFSLILESASTNQTSMYLCASSLTARNEKLFFGSGTQLSVL.